This T cell receptor beta chain was identified in a study of tumor-infiltrating lymphocytes in localized non-small cell lung cancer. Study overall: From each patient, both tumor and uninvolved lung, non-adjacent to tumor, were sampled.

This clone was detected a few times. What it binds is unknown. The CDR3 is 14 residues long. J was trimmed by 8 bases and V by 6 bases; bases with no gene match: 13. Germline assignment: CDR1 SQVTM and CDR2 ANQGSEA. Repertoires were generated with immunoSEQ multiplex PCR, while TCRdb's copy carries only in-frame clones and drops some. The data hold some 16,000 clones, with 69% observed a single time. Notes on the study in general: Tumor T-cell fraction was not associated with recurrence-free survival.

V usage is TRBV29-1 and J usage is TRBJ2-1; 7 positions agree with TRBD1. Sequences were obtained from lung tumor tissue. This TCR was recovered from a human donor with non-small cell lung cancer. CDR3 nucleotides: TGCAGCGTGAAGGGGGCTAAAGAGTCCGATGAGCAGTTCTTC. Protein: CSVKGAKESDEQFF.